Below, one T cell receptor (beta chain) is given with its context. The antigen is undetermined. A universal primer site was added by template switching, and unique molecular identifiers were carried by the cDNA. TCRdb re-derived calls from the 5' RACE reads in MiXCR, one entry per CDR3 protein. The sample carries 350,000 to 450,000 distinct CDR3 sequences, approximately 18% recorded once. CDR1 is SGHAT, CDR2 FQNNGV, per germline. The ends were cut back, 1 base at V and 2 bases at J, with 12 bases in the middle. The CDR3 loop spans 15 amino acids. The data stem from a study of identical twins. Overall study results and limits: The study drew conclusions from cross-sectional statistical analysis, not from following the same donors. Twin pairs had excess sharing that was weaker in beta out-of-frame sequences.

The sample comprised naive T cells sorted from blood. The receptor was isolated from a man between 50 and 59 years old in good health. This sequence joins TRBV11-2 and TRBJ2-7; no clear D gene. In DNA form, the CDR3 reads TGTGCCAGCAGCTTAGGATACCGGCCGACCTACGAGCAGTACTTC. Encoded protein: CASSLGYRPTYEQYF.